This TCR beta chain was captured in a study of PD-L1 blockade in urothelial cancer. Trimming left V 0 bases short and J 1 base short, with 12 bases between. The germline V gene encodes CDR1 PRHDT and CDR2 FYEKMQ (reference sequence). The CDR3 extends over 16 amino acids. Method: immunoSEQ multiplex PCR; TCRdb's copy keeps in-frame clones and lacks some. The table has about 88,000 clones, around nine tenths seen once. A remark on this clone: This sample also contains other DNA sequences that code for the same CDR3.

Samples were collected from each patient before treatment and during treatment. Each patient gave between 1 and 8 of them in total. The source was PBMCs, collected around atezolizumab (anti-PD-L1) treatment. The source of this sequence is a man in his sixties with urothelial cancer. The V call is TRBV13, the J call TRBJ2-5; perhaps TRBD1 as D (8 bases). The CDR3, as DNA: TGTGCCAGCAGCTTAGGGGACAGGGAGGGCCAAGAGACCCAGTACTTC. Translation: CASSLGDREGQETQYF.